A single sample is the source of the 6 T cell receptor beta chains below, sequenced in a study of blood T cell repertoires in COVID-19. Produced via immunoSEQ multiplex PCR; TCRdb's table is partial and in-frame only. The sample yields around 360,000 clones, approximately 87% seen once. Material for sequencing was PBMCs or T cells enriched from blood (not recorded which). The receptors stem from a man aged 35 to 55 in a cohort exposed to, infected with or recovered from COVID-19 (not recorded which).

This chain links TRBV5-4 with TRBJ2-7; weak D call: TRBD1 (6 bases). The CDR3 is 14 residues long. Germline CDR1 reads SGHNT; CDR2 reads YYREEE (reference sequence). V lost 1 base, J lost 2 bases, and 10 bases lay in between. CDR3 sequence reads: CASSLRQAPYEQYF. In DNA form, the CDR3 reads TGTGCCAGCAGCTTGAGACAGGCCCCCTACGAGCAGTACTTC.

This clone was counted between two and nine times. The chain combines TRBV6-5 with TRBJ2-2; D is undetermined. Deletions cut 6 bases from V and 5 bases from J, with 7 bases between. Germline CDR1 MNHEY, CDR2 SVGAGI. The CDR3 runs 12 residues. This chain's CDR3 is CASRLLTGELFF. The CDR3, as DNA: TGTGCCAGCAGACTACTAACCGGGGAGCTGTTTTTT.

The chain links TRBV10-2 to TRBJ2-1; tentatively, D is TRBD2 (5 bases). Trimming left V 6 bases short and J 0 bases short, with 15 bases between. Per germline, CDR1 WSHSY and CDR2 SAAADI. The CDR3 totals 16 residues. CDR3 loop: CASRTRTPSSYNEQFF. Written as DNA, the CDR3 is TGCGCCAGCAGGACCCGGACTCCGAGCTCCTACAATGAGCAGTTCTTC.

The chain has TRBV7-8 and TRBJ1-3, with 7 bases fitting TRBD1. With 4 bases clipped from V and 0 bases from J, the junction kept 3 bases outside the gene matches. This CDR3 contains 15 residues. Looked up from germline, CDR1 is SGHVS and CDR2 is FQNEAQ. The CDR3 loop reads CASSWGQSSGNTIYF. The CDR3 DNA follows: TGTGCCAGCAGCTGGGGACAGTCCTCTGGAAACACCATATATTTT. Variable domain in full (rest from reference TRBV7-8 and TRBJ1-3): GAGVSQSPRYKVAKRGQDVALRCDPISGHVSLFWYQQALGQGPEFLTYFQNEAQLDKSGLPSDRFFAERPEGSVSTLKIQRTQQEDSAVYLCASSWGQSSGNTIYFGEGSWLTVV.

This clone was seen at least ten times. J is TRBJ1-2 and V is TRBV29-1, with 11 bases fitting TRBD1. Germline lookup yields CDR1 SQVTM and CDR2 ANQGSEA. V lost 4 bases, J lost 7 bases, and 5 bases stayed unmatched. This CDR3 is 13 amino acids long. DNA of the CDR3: TGCAGCGTTGGGACAGGGGGCTTCTTTGGCTACACCTTC. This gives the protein CSVGTGGFFGYTF.

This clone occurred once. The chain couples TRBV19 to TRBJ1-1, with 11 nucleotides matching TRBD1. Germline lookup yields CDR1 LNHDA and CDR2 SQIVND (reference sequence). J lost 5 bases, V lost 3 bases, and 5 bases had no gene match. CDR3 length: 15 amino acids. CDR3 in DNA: TGTGCCAGTAGTATGGTGGGACAGGGGGGAACTGAAGCTTTCTTT. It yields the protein CASSMVGQGGTEAFF.